This T cell receptor beta chain was captured in a study of T-cell reconstitution after alpha-beta-depleted transplantation in children. Using unique molecular identifiers, the investigators prepared the TCRbeta library. Via MiXCR, TCRdb re-called the PCR reads, giving one row per CDR3 protein. The repertoire holds around 500,000 distinct CDR3 sequences, around 13% seen once, with over 5.5% in the top ten. Losses at the gene ends were 4 bases for V and 3 bases for J; bases not matched to a gene: 7. CDR1 and CDR2 from the germline V gene are GTSNPN and SVGIG (reference sequence). The CDR3 consists of 15 residues.

The rearrangement joins TRBV30 to TRBJ2-2; 8 bases line up with TRBD2. This specimen consisted of PBMCs from the stem cell graft donor, obtained from the stem cell graft. The origin of this receptor is a human donor who donated a stem cell graft to a child with combined immunodeficiency. CDR3 nucleotides: TGTGCCTGGACGGCGGGGGGCGCTCACACCGGGGAGCTGTTTTTT. Its translation is CAWTAGGAHTGELFF.